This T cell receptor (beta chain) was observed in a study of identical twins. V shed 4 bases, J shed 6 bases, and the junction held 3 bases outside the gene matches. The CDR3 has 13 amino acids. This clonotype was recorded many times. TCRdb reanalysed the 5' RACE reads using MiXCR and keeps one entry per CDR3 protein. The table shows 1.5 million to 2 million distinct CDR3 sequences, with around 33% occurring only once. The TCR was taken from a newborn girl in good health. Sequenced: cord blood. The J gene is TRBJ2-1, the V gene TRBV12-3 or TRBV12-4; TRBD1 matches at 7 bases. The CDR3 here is CASSSNRGNEQFF. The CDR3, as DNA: TGTGCCAGCAGTTCCAACAGGGGCAATGAGCAGTTCTTC.